This TCR beta chain derives from a study of blood T cell repertoires in COVID-19. V shed 0 bases and J shed 1 base, with 8 bases lying between them. Per germline, CDR1 GTSNPN and CDR2 SVGIG (reference sequence). This CDR3 spans 14 amino acids. Assay: immunoSEQ multiplex PCR; the TCRdb copy retains only in-frame clones and omits some. The sample has hundreds of thousands of clones; around nine tenths are singletons. This chain joins TRBV30 and TRBJ2-3; weak D call: TRBD2 (6 bases). The receptor was derived from a man aged 35 to 55 with acute or convalescent COVID-19. Material: peripheral blood. The CDR3 DNA reads as TGTGCCTGGAGTGTAGCTAGCGGCACAGATACGCAGTATTTT. Its protein is CAWSVASGTDTQYF.